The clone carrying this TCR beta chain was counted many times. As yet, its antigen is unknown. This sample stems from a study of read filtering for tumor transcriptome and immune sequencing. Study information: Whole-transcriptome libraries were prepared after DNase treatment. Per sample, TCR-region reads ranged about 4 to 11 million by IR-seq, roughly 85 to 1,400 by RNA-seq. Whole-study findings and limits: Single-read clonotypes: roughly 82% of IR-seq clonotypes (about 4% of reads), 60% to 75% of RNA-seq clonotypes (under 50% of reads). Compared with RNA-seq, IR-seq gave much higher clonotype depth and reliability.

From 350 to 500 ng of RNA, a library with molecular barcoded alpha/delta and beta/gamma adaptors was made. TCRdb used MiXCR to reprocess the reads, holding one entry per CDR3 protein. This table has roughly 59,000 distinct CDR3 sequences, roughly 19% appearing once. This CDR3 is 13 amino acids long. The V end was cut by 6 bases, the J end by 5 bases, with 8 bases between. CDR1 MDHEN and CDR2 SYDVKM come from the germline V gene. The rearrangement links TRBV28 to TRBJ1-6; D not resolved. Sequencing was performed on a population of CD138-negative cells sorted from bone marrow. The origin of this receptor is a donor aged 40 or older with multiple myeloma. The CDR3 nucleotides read TGTGCCAGCAGGGAACTAGATAATTCACCCCTCCACTTT. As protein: CASRELDNSPLHF.